These 24 T cell receptor beta chains came from one sample sequenced in a study of radiotherapy plus CTLA-4 blockade in lung cancer. Libraries were prepared by immunoSEQ multiplex PCR; TCRdb keeps only in-frame clonotypes and omits some of them. This table holds 130,000 or so clones, just under 90% found once. The specimen comprised peripheral blood, sampled from a patient treated with radiotherapy plus ipilimumab. These receptors all stem from a human donor with non-small cell lung cancer that progressed on radiotherapy plus ipilimumab.

Concerning this clone itself: Distinct nucleotide sequences in the sample also encode this CDR3. The chain employs TRBV18 and TRBJ2-7; D uncertain. V lost 2 bases and J lost 3, with 8 bases in between. CDR1 KGHSH and CDR2 LQKENI come from the germline V gene. CDR3 length: 13 amino acids. In DNA form, the CDR3 reads TGTGCCAGCTCACCATTGGCTAGCTACGAGCAGTACTTC. This codes for CASSPLASYEQYF. Full variable domain (missing parts from reference TRBV18 and TRBJ2-7): NAGVMQNPRHLVRRRGQEARLRCSPMKGHSHVYWYRQLPEEGLKFMVYLQKENIIDESGMPKERFSAEFPKEGPSILRIQQVVRGDSAAYFCASSPLASYEQYFGPGTRLTVT.

The V gene is TRBV5-1, the J gene TRBJ2-1, with 11 bases lining up with TRBD2. Per the germline V gene, CDR1 is SGHRS and CDR2 is YFSETQ. This CDR3 region has 17 residues. Trimming removed 2 bases from V and 7 bases from J; junction bases left unmatched: 11. The chain's CDR3 is CASSFGLAGGRVNEQFF. CDR3 coding DNA: TGCGCCAGCAGCTTCGGGCTAGCGGGAGGTCGGGTGAATGAGCAGTTCTTC.

The chain combines TRBV4-1 with TRBJ1-2, with a weak D call TRBD1 (5 bases). The germline V gene has CDR1 MGHRA and CDR2 YSYEKL. The CDR3 is 17 residues long. The V gene lost 0 bases and the J gene lost 0 bases, with 14 bases spanning the gap. The CDR3 DNA reads as TGCGCCAGCAGCCAAGAGGACACCTTGTTAGCTAACTATGGCTACACCTTC. Its translation: CASSQEDTLLANYGYTF.

This sequence joins TRBV6-5 and TRBJ2-1; D possibly corresponds to TRBD2 (6 bases). The germline V gene encodes CDR1 MNHEY and CDR2 SVGAGI. This CDR3 has 16 residues. V lost 4 bases to trimming and J lost 2 bases, with 15 bases between them. CDR3 DNA sequence: TGTGCCAGCAGTTCCCCAGTAGCGGAAACCTACAATGAGCAGTTCTTC. The encoded protein is CASSSPVAETYNEQFF.

The chain combines TRBV15 with TRBJ1-1; perhaps TRBD1 as D (5 bases). V was cut by 0 bases and J by 4 bases, with 12 bases left in between. This CDR3 has 15 residues. CDR1 is LNHNV and CDR2 is YYDKDF in the germline V gene (reference sequence). The CDR3 here is CATSRDPIGGTEAFF. The CDR3 nucleotides are TGTGCCACCAGCAGAGATCCCATTGGGGGCACTGAAGCTTTCTTT.

Details on this clone: Within the sample, other DNA sequences also encode this same CDR3. The chain combines TRBV18 with TRBJ2-7; TRBD2 agrees at 13 bases. Looked up from germline, CDR1 is KGHSH and CDR2 is LQKENI. Losses at the gene ends were 6 bases for V and 6 bases for J; bases not matched to a gene: 5. The CDR3 consists of 14 residues. The CDR3 DNA sequence: TGTGCCAGCTCCCCCGGGACTAGCGGGATCGAGCAGTACTTC. It specifies CASSPGTSGIEQYF.

The J gene is TRBJ2-5, the V gene TRBV27; 7 nucleotides match TRBD1. V trimming: 6 bases; J trimming: 2 bases; junction bases outside the gene matches: 6. CDR1 and CDR2 from the germline V gene are MNHEY and SMNVEV (reference sequence). CDR3 size: 14 residues. DNA of the CDR3: TGTGCCAGCAGAATGGGACAGCTACAAGAGACCCAGTACTTC. Protein sequence: CASRMGQLQETQYF.

This clone was found once. V and J are TRBV7-8 and TRBJ2-1; 8 nucleotides align to TRBD2. J was trimmed by 0 bases and V by 1 base; bases with no gene match: 5. In germline, CDR1 is SGHVS, CDR2 FQNEAQ. The CDR3 runs to 17 residues. The CDR3 nucleotides read TGTGCCAGCAGCTTAGGGGTGCGGGGGGCCTCCTACAATGAGCAGTTCTTC. Its translation: CASSLGVRGASYNEQFF.

The chain joins TRBV19 to TRBJ2-7; 13 bases are shared with TRBD2. J was trimmed by 6 bases and V by 2 bases; bases with no gene match: 10. The CDR3 runs to 17 residues. Germline CDR1 is LNHDA and CDR2 is SQIVND (reference sequence). The CDR3 loop is CASSIRGAGLAGVEQYF. The CDR3 DNA sequence: TGTGCCAGTAGTATAAGGGGGGCTGGACTAGCGGGAGTCGAGCAGTACTTC.

A remark on this clone: At one boundary the junction diverges from the germline segment, which might be a read error. This sequence joins TRBV5-4 and TRBJ2-5; tentatively, D is TRBD1 or TRBD2 (5 bases each). Per the germline V gene, CDR1 is SGHNT and CDR2 is YYREEE (reference sequence). The CDR3 loop spans 16 amino acids. CDR3 protein: CAGSFPGLGGQETQYF. Here the CDR3 DNA reads TGTGCCGGCAGCTTCCCGGGGCTAGGAGGCCAAGAGACCCAGTACTTC.

The chain combines TRBV28 with TRBJ1-2; no firm D call. The CDR3 is 19 amino acids. Trimming removed 7 bases from V and 4 bases from J, with 31 bases in between. The germline CDR1 and CDR2 sequences are MDHEN and SYDVKM. The CDR3, as DNA: TGTGCCAGCATAACCACCTTTGGACGCGGGTCGGAACCGAGCTATGGCTACACCTTC. This sequence encodes CASITTFGRGSEPSYGYTF.

The J gene is TRBJ2-5, the V gene TRBV18; possibly TRBD1 for D (6 bases). The germline V gene encodes CDR1 KGHSH and CDR2 LQKENI. CDR3 length: 14 amino acids. Trimming stripped 0 bases from V and 3 bases from J, with 8 bases between. This CDR3 reads CASSPPNREETQYF. DNA for the CDR3: TGTGCCAGCTCACCACCCAACAGGGAAGAGACCCAGTACTTC.

The rearrangement uses TRBV6-5 and TRBJ1-2, with 9 bases aligning to TRBD1. CDR3 length: 15 residues. Unmatched junction bases numbered 9, after V lost 6 bases and J lost 4 bases. Germline V gives CDR1 MNHEY, CDR2 SVGAGI. The CDR3 protein is CASSFSGQGLYGYTF. The CDR3 DNA reads as TGTGCCAGCAGCTTCTCAGGACAGGGGCTCTATGGCTACACCTTC.

V usage is TRBV19 and J usage is TRBJ2-2; D is unresolved. The CDR3 loop spans 17 amino acids. CDR1 LNHDA and CDR2 SQIVND come from the germline V gene (reference sequence). The V end lost 3 bases, the J end lost 0 bases, and 14 bases lay between the germline ends. The CDR3 DNA reads TGTGCCAGTAGTATTCTCGGCGTTCGGGCGAACACCGGGGAGCTGTTTTTT. Protein product: CASSILGVRANTGELFF.

The table lists this clone with a count of one. The rearrangement uses TRBV25-1 and TRBJ2-2, with unresolved D. V was pared by 8 bases and J by 5 bases, with 3 bases between. The CDR3 extends over 10 amino acids. The germline V gene encodes CDR1 MGHDK and CDR2 SYGVNS. The CDR3 DNA is TGTGCCAGCGGTACCGGGGAGCTGTTTTTT. Amino acid sequence: CASGTGELFF. Filled out from reference TRBV25-1 and TRBJ2-2, the complete variable domain reads EADIYQTPRYLVIGTGKKITLECSQTMGHDKMYWYQQDPGMELHLIHYSYGVNSTEKGDLSSESTVSRIRTEHFPLTLESARPSHTSQYLCASGTGELFFGEGSRLTVL.

The CDR3 DNA reads TGTGCCAGCTCACCCACAGGGCCTAATGAAAAACTGTTTTTT. Its protein product is CASSPTGPNEKLFF. V and J are TRBV18 and TRBJ1-4; possible D gene TRBD1, 6 bases. V was pared by 3 bases and J by 3 bases, with 8 bases between. From germline, CDR1 is KGHSH and CDR2 LQKENI. The CDR3 length is 14 residues.

The rearrangement joins TRBV7-8 to TRBJ1-4, with D possibly being TRBD1 (6 bases). V lost 2 bases, J lost 7 bases, and 17 bases lay in between. Germline V gene lookup returns CDR1 SGHVS and CDR2 FQNEAQ. The CDR3 runs to 16 residues. This CDR3 is CASSLIIGGISEKLFF. DNA for the CDR3: TGTGCCAGCAGCTTAATAATAGGGGGGATAAGTGAAAAACTGTTTTTT.

This clone was seen only once. The rearrangement links TRBV2 to TRBJ2-7, with D possibly matching TRBD1 (5 bases). The CDR3 runs 14 residues. V shed 8 bases and J shed 2 bases, with 16 bases lying between them. Germline CDR1 is SNHLY and CDR2 is FYNNEI. The CDR3 nucleotides are TGTGCCAGCGGCACCCCCAGGGCCCCCTACGAGCAGTACTTC. Translating it yields CASGTPRAPYEQYF.

The genes are TRBV6-5 and TRBJ2-7; TRBD2 matches at 7 bases. With V trimmed by 4 bases and J by 6 bases, 3 bases remained unmatched. Germline V gene data show CDR1 as MNHEY and CDR2 as SVGAGI. There are 12 residues in the CDR3. The CDR3 nucleotides are TGTGCCAGCAGTTCCCCGGGGGGCGAGCAGTACTTC. Protein product: CASSSPGGEQYF.

The J gene is TRBJ2-7, the V gene TRBV27; TRBD2 agrees at 11 bases. Trimming took 4 bases from V and 4 from J; bases not matched to a gene: 3. The CDR3 runs 14 residues. Germline V gene lookup returns CDR1 MNHEY and CDR2 SMNVEV (reference sequence). CDR3 in amino acids: CASSSTSGTYEQYF. The CDR3 DNA reads as TGTGCCAGCAGTTCGACTAGCGGGACGTACGAGCAGTACTTC.

The chain links TRBV19 to TRBJ2-6, with 7 bases aligning to TRBD2. This CDR3 is 17 amino acids long. V shed 6 bases, J shed 0 bases, and the junction held 8 bases outside the gene matches. Germline lookup yields CDR1 LNHDA and CDR2 SQIVND (reference sequence). The CDR3 protein is CASRWGGTSSGANVLTF. The CDR3 bases are TGTGCCAGTAGATGGGGGGGAACTTCCTCTGGGGCCAACGTCCTGACTTTC.

The chain couples TRBV7-2 to TRBJ1-6; possibly TRBD1 for D (5 bases). The CDR3 totals 17 residues. Germline CDR1 is SGHTA and CDR2 is FQGNSA. V shed 3 bases and J shed 9 bases, with 21 bases lying between them. This CDR3 is CASSFRGAVGRASPLHF. The CDR3, as DNA: TGTGCCAGCAGCTTCAGAGGGGCCGTTGGGAGGGCTTCACCCCTCCACTTT. Drawing the rest from reference TRBV7-2 and TRBJ1-6, the complete variable domain is GAGVSQSPSNKVTEKGKDVELRCDPISGHTALYWYRQSLGQGLEFLIYFQGNSAPDKSGLPSDRFSAERTGGSVSTLTIQRTQQEDSAVYLCASSFRGAVGRASPLHFGNGTRLTVT.

The V and J genes are TRBV19 and TRBJ2-1; 7 bases match TRBD2. This CDR3 spans 11 amino acids. With V trimmed by 5 bases and J by 15 bases, 7 bases remained unmatched. Germline V lookup: CDR1 LNHDA, CDR2 SQIVND (reference sequence). This chain's CDR3 is CASSDGGSRFF. The CDR3 nucleotides are TGTGCCAGTAGTGACGGCGGGAGTCGGTTCTTC.

V and J are TRBV7-8 and TRBJ2-1, with 12 bases matching TRBD2. Looked up from germline, CDR1 is SGHVS and CDR2 is FQNEAQ. The CDR3 contains 15 residues. J lost 9 bases, V lost 1 base, and 4 bases had no gene match. The CDR3 DNA follows: TGTGCCAGCAGCTTAGGACTAGCGGGAGTACTTGAGCAGTTCTTC. Protein: CASSLGLAGVLEQFF.